This TCR beta chain was retrieved from a study of T-cell memory formation after mild COVID-19. About the research overall: Largely donor-specific sequence clusters came from two donors. The study, taken as a whole, reports: Shrinking CD4+ clones resided mostly in CM and EM, and CD8+ ones in EMRA.

MiXCR, applied by TCRdb to the 5' RACE reads, yields one record per CDR3 protein. The sample consists of over 300,000 distinct CDR3 sequences, approximately 22% of them appearing once. The V gene's germline CDR1 is LGHNA and CDR2 YSLEER. The trim removed 0 bases at V and 5 bases at J, leaving 6 bases unmatched. The CDR3 contains 15 residues. This clonotype was detected only a few times. Its antigen is not known. The receptor comes from a man aged 18 to 29 who had mild COVID-19 (a few samples of this study predate the infection). Cell type and time point are not known. This chain links TRBV4-3 with TRBJ2-5; 7 positions agree with TRBD1. The sequenced sample was PBMCs or a T cell subset sorted from them (not recorded which). DNA for the CDR3: TGCGCCAGCAGCCAAGAGAGGTTCAGGGGGGAGACCCAGTACTTC. This sequence encodes CASSQERFRGETQYF.